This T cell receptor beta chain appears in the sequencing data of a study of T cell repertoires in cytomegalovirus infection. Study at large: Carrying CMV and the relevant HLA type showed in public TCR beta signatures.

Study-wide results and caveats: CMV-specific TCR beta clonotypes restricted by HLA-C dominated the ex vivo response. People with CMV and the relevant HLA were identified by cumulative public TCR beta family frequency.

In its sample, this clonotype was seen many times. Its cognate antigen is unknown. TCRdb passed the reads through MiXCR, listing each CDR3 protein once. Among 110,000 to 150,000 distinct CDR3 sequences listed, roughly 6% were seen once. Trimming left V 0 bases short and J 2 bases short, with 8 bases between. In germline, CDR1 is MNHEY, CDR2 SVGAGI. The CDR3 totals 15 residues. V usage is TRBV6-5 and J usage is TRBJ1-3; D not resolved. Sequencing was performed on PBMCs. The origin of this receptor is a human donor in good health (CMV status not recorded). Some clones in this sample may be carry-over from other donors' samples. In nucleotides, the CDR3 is TGTGCCAGCAGTTACTCAGCCGGGCCTGGAAACACCATATATTTT. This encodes CASSYSAGPGNTIYF.